This record covers a single T cell receptor beta chain. MiXCR, run by TCRdb on the PCR reads, gives a single entry per CDR3 protein. The repertoire consists of about 510,000 distinct CDR3 sequences, with 25% occurring once and the leading ten covering 0.76%. The sample belongs to a study of molecular identifiers for immune sequencing clone quantification. Per germline, CDR1 SGDLS and CDR2 YYNGEE. V lost 3 bases, J lost 3 bases, and 7 bases stayed unmatched. The CDR3 runs to 15 residues. The sample comprised naive CD8+ T cells from blood, with Jurkat cell RNA spiked in. Subset of the sample: FACS-sorted CD8+CD4-CCR7+CD45RA+ naive T cells. The V gene is TRBV9, the J gene TRBJ1-1; TRBD1 agrees at 8 bases. This TCR was recovered from a human donor in good health. Some libraries in this study had Jurkat cell RNA spiked in. The CDR3 coding sequence is TGTGCCAGCAGCGCCGGACAGGGCTGGTACACTGAAGCTTTCTTT. It encodes CASSAGQGWYTEAFF.